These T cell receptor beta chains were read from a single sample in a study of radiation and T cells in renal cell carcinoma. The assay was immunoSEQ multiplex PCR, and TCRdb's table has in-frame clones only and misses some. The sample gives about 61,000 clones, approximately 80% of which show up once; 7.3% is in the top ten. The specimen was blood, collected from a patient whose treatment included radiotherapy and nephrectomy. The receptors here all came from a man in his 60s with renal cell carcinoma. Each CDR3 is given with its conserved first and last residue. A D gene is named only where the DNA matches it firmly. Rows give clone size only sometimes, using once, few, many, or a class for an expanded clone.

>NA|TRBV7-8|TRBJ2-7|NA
CASSLIGGQSGEQYF
TGTGCCAGCAGCTTAATCGGGGGGCAATCGGGCGAGCAGTACTTC
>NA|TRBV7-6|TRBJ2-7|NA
CASSLGSLDEQYF
TGTGCCAGCAGCTTAGGTTCATTGGACGAGCAGTACTTC
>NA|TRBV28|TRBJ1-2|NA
CASSLRGNGYTF
TGTGCCAGCAGTTTGAGGGGAAACGGCTACACCTTC
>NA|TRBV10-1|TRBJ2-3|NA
CASSGDTFSDDTQYF
TGCGCCAGCAGTGGGGATACGTTTTCCGACGATACGCAGTATTTT
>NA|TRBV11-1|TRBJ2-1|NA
CASSLGFGDYNEQFF
TGTGCCAGCAGCTTAGGGTTTGGAGATTACAATGAGCAGTTCTTC
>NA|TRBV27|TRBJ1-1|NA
CASSLYRDTEAFF
TGTGCCAGCAGTTTATATCGAGACACTGAAGCTTTCTTT
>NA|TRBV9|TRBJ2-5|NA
CASRETQYF
TGTGCCAGCAGGGAGACCCAGTACTTC
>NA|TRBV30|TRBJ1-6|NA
CAWRTNNSPLHF
TGTGCCTGGAGAACTAATAATTCACCCCTCCACTTT
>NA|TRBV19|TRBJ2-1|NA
CASSISRDRSEQFF
TGTGCCAGTAGTATAAGCCGGGATCGGAGTGAGCAGTTCTTC
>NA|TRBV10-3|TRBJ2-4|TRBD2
CAIKGGTSKDIQYF
TGTGCCATCAAGGGAGGGACCTCGAAGGACATTCAGTACTTC
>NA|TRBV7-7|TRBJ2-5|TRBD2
CASSLQTSGQETQYF
TGTGCCAGTAGCTTACAGACTAGCGGGCAAGAGACCCAGTACTTC
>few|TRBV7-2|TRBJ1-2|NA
CASSLQGSLANYGYTF
TGTGCCAGCAGCTTACAGGGATCCCTGGCTAACTATGGCTACACCTTC
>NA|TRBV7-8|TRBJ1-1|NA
CASSLASFPRPGAFTEAFF
TGTGCCAGCAGCTTAGCTAGCTTCCCCCGGCCCGGCGCCTTCACTGAAGCTTTCTTT
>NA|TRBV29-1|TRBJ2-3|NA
CSVEGSGDRDTQYF
TGCAGCGTTGAAGGTTCAGGGGATCGGGATACGCAGTATTTT